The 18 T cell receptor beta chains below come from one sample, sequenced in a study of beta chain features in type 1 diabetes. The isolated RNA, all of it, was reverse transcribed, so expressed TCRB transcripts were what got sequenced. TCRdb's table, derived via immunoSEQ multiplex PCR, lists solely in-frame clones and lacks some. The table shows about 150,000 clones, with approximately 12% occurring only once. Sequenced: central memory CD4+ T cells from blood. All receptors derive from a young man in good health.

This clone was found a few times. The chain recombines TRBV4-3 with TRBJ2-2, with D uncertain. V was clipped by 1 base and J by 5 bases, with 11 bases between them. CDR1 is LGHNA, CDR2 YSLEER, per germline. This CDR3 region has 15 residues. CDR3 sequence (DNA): TGCGCCAGCAGCCAAGGGGTTAGCTTGACCGGGGAGCTGTTTTTT. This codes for CASSQGVSLTGELFF.

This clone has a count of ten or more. CDR3 DNA sequence: TGTGCCAGCAGCTTTAGGTCCGCCGGGACTACCAAAAACATTCAGTACTTC. This translates into CASSFRSAGTTKNIQYF. V and J are TRBV13 and TRBJ2-4; 7 bases align to TRBD2. Germline V gene data show CDR1 as PRHDT and CDR2 as FYEKMQ (reference sequence). Trimming took 3 bases from V and 2 from J; bases not matched to a gene: 10. This CDR3 has 17 residues.

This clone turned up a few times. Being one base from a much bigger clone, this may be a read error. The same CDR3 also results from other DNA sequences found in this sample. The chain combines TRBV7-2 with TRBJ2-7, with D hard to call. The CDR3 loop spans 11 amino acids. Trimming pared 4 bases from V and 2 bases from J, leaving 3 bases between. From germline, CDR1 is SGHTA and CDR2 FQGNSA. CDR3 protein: CASSSAYEQYF. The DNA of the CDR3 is TGTGCCAGCAGCTCCGCCTACGAGCAGTACTTC. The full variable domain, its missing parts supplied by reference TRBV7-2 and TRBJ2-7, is GAGVSQSPSNKVTEKGKDVELRCDPISGHTALYWYRQSLGQGLEFLIYFQGNSAPDKSGLPSDRFSAERTGGSVSTLTIQRTQQEDSAVYLCASSSAYEQYFGPGTRLTVT.

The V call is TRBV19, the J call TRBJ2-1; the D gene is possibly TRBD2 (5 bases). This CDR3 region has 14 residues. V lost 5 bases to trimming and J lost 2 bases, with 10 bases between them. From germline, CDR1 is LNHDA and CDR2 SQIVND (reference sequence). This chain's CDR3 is CASSVGMTYNEQFF. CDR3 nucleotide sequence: TGTGCCAGTAGTGTCGGGATGACCTACAATGAGCAGTTCTTC.

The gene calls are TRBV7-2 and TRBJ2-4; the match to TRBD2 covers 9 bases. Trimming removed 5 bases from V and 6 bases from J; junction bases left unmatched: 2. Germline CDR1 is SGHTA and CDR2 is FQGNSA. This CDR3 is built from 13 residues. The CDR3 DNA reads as TGTGCCAGCAGCCGAGCGGGGGGAAACATTCAGTACTTC. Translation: CASSRAGGNIQYF.

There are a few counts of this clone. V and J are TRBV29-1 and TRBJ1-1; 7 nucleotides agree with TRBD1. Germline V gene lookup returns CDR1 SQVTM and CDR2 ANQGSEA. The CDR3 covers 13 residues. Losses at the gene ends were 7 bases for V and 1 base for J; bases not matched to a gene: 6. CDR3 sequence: CSASGTANTEAFF. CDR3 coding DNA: TGCAGCGCTAGTGGGACAGCGAACACTGAAGCTTTCTTT.

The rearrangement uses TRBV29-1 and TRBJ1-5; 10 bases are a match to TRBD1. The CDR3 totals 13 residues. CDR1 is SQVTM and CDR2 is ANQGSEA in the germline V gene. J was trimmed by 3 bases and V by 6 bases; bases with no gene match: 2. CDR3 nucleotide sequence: TGCAGCGTCGGGACAGGGGTCAATCAGCCCCAGCATTTT. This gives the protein CSVGTGVNQPQHF.

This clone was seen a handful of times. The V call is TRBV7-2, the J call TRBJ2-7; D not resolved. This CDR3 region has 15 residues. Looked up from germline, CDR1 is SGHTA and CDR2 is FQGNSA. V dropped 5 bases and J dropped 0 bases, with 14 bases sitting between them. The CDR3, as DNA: TGTGCCAGCAGCCCACCCGGTTGGAGCTCCTACGAGCAGTACTTC. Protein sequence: CASSPPGWSSYEQYF.

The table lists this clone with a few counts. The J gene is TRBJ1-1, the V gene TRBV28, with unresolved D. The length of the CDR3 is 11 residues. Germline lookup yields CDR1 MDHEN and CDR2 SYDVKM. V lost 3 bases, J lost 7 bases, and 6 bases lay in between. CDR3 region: CASSFLNEAFF. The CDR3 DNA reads TGTGCCAGCAGTTTCCTGAATGAAGCTTTCTTT.

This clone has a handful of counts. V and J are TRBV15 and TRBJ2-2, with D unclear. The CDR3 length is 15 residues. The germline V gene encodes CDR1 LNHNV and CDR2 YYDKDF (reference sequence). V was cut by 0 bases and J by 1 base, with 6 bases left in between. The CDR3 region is CATSRDSLNTGELFF. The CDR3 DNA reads TGTGCCACCAGCAGAGATAGCCTGAACACCGGGGAGCTGTTTTTT.

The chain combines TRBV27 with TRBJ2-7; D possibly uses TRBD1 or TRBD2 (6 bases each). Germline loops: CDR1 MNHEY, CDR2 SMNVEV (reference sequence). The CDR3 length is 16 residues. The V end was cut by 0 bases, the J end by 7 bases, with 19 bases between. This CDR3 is CASSLSISLGGYEQYF. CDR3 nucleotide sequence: TGTGCCAGCAGTTTATCGATATCATTGGGGGGCTATGAGCAGTACTTC.

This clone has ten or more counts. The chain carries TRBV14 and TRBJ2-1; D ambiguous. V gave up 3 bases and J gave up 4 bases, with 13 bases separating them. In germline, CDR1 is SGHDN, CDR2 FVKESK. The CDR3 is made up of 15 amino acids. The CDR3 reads CASSHEFRVYNEQFF. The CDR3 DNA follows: TGTGCCAGCAGCCATGAGTTTCGGGTGTACAATGAGCAGTTCTTC.

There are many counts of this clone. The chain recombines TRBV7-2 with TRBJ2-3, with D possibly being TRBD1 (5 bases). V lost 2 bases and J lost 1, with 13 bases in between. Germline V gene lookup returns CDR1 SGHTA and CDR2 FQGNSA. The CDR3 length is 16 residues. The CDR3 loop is CASSLLATGRTDTQYF. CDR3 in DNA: TGTGCCAGCAGCTTACTCGCAACAGGCCGCACAGATACGCAGTATTTT.

The DNA for the CDR3 is TGTGCCAGCAAAAGGCAGGGTCTAACCGGGGAGCTGTTTTTT. It translates to CASKRQGLTGELFF. The chain uses TRBV9 and TRBJ2-2; tentatively, D is TRBD1 (5 bases). Germline V gene data show CDR1 as SGDLS and CDR2 as YYNGEE. V was pared by 6 bases and J by 5 bases, with 14 bases between. This CDR3 region has 14 residues.

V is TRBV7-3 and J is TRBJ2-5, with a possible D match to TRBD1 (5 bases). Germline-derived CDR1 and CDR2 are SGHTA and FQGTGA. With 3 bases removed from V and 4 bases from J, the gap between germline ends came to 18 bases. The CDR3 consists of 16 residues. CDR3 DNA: TGTGCCAGCAGCTTCGTTGGGCAGGGAAGGCGAGAGACCCAGTACTTC. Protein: CASSFVGQGRRETQYF.

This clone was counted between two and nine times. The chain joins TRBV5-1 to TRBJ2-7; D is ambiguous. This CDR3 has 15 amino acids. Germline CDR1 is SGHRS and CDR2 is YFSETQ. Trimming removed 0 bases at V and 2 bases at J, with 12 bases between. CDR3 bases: TGCGCCAGCAGCTTGGCCGTCGGCAGTCCCTACGAGCAGTACTTC. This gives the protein CASSLAVGSPYEQYF.

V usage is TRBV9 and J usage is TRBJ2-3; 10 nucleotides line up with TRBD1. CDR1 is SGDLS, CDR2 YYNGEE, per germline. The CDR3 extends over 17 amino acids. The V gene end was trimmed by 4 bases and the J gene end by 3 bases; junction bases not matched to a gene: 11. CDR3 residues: CASSRKGPGQGTDTQYF. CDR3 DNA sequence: TGTGCCAGCAGCAGAAAGGGACCGGGACAGGGGACAGATACGCAGTATTTT.

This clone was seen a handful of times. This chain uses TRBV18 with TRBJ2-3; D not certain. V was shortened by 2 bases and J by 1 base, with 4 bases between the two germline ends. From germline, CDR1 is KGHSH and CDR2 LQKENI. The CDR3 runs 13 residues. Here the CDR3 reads CASSPDGTDTQYF. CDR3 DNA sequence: TGTGCCAGCTCACCAGATGGCACAGATACGCAGTATTTT.